This passage covers 8 T cell receptor beta chains from one sample sequenced in a study of Ad26.COV2.S vaccination and SARS-CoV-2 variants. TCRdb keeps only in-frame clones here, not all; method: immunoSEQ multiplex PCR. The sample consists of 150,000 to 200,000 clones, roughly 85% of them appearing once. This sample comprised peripheral blood, obtained after recovery from COVID-19. The receptors here all came from a human donor who had recovered from COVID-19.

As DNA, the CDR3 is TGTGCCACCAGCTTGGCGGGGAGCTCCTACGAGCAGTACTTC. Protein sequence: CATSLAGSSYEQYF. The chain carries TRBV15 and TRBJ2-7, with D perhaps TRBD2 (6 bases). V was pared by 5 bases and J by 0 bases, with 11 bases between. There are 14 residues in the CDR3. CDR1 is LNHNV, CDR2 YYDKDF, per germline (reference sequence).

The V call is TRBV9, the J call TRBJ1-2, with D unclear. Trimming shortened V by 2 bases and J by 4 bases, and 9 bases separated the two germline ends. This CDR3 spans 13 amino acids. The germline V gene encodes CDR1 SGDLS and CDR2 YYNGEE. DNA for the CDR3: TGTGCCAGCAGCGTCCACGGCGCCTATGGCTACACCTTC. This codes for CASSVHGAYGYTF. The whole variable domain, filled in from reference TRBV9 and TRBJ1-2, reads DSGVTQTPKHLITATGQRVTLRCSPRSGDLSVYWYQQSLDQGLQFLIQYYNGEERAKGNILERFSAQQFPDLHSELNLSSLELGDSALYFCASSVHGAYGYTFGSGTRLTVV.

Of note for this clone: This CDR3 is also generated by other DNA sequences in the sample. CDR3 nucleotides: TGCGCCAGCAGCTCCGGGATGAACACTGAAGCTTTCTTT. The encoded protein is CASSSGMNTEAFF. The chain employs TRBV5-1 and TRBJ1-1; D gene ambiguous. The CDR3 is 13 residues long. CDR1 and CDR2 (germline): SGHRS, YFSETQ. Trimming left V 3 bases short and J 0 bases short, with 6 bases between.

The CDR3 DNA reads as TGTGCCAGCAGCTTCCTCCGGGACAACACAGATACGCAGTATTTT. It codes for CASSFLRDNTDTQYF. The chain links TRBV11-2 to TRBJ2-3, with TRBD1 as a possible D gene (6 bases). The CDR3 has 15 amino acids. V lost 3 bases to trimming and J lost 2 bases, with 12 bases between them. The V gene's germline CDR1 is SGHAT and CDR2 FQNNGV.

V and J are TRBV28 and TRBJ2-5, with TRBD2 matching 11 bases. The CDR3 spans 16 residues. In germline, CDR1 is MDHEN, CDR2 SYDVKM. V was clipped by 6 bases and J by 7 bases; unmatched bases: 13. The CDR3 DNA follows: TGTGCCAGCAGCTTTCGACTAGCGGGGCCTAAGGGGACCCAGTACTTC. Translated, it gives CASSFRLAGPKGTQYF.

The chain carries TRBV5-1 and TRBJ1-1; 7 nucleotides match TRBD1. This CDR3 has 15 residues. V lost 0 bases, J lost 4 bases, and 6 bases stayed unmatched. Per germline, CDR1 SGHRS and CDR2 YFSETQ. The CDR3 is CASSLEGARTTEAFF. In DNA form, the CDR3 reads TGCGCCAGCAGCTTGGAGGGGGCGAGAACCACTGAAGCTTTCTTT.

The chain couples TRBV3-1 (or the pseudogene TRBV3-2) to TRBJ2-7, with TRBD1 identical over 7 bases. The CDR3 runs to 16 residues. The J segment lost 2 bases and the V segment lost 0 bases, leaving 7 bases of the junction unmatched. In germline, CDR1 is LGHDT, CDR2 YNNKEL (reference sequence). The CDR3 loop reads CASSQEGDSEAYEQYF. Written as DNA, the CDR3 is TGTGCCAGCAGCCAAGAGGGGGACAGTGAGGCCTACGAGCAGTACTTC.

The rearrangement uses TRBV16 and TRBJ1-2; no clear D. Trimming stripped 0 bases from V and 0 bases from J, with 11 bases between. Germline CDR1 and CDR2: KGHSY and FQNENV. CDR3 length: 16 residues. CDR3 amino acids: CASSQSPAPSNYGYTF. The CDR3 DNA follows: TGTGCCAGCAGCCAATCGCCAGCCCCATCTAACTATGGCTACACCTTC.